The sequence of this TCR beta chain was determined in a study of blood T cell repertoires in COVID-19. Recovery meant two consecutive negative NP/OP PCR tests, professional clearance, or resolved symptoms. Methods used by the authors: Counts of nucleated cells, estimated from reference gene primer amplification, were obtained. Repertoires were generated with immunoSEQ multiplex PCR, while TCRdb's copy carries only in-frame clones and drops some. The D gene and trimming were derived from the DNA, and the V and J assignments and clone size from that table. The repertoire consists of around 130,000 clones, with roughly 87% occurring once and the leading ten covering 15% to 20%. Germline values: CDR1 SNHLY, CDR2 FYNNEI. The CDR3 spans 15 residues. V trimming: 5 bases; J trimming: 4 bases; junction bases outside the gene matches: 5.

The sequenced sample was PBMCs or T cells enriched from blood (not recorded which). The TCR originated in a man younger than 45 who had recovered from COVID-19. This chain joins TRBV2 and TRBJ1-4, with 9 bases matching TRBD1. CDR3 amino acids: CASSLDRGSNEKLFF. As DNA, the CDR3 is TGTGCCAGCAGTTTGGACAGGGGAAGTAATGAAAAACTGTTTTTT.